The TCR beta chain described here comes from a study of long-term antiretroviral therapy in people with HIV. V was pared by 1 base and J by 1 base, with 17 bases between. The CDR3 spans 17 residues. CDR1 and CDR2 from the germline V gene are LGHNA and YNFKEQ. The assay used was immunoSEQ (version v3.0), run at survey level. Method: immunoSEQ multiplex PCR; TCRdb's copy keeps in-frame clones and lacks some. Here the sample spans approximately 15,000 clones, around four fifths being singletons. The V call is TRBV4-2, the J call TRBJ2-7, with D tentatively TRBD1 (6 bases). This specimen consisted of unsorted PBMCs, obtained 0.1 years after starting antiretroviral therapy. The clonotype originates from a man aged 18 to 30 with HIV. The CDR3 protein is CASSQGANRESSYEQYF. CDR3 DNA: TGTGCCAGCAGCCAAGGGGCCAACAGGGAATCGTCCTACGAGCAGTACTTC.